The sequence of this TCR beta chain was determined in a study of blood T cell repertoires in COVID-19 (TCRdb year 2020). In terms of the full investigation: Samples from collaborators originated in the United States, Italy and Spain and spanned both the acute and convalescent phases of COVID-19. Where available, HLA class I and class II types were taken from metadata supplied by the sample provider and were not determined by assay-based typing. A de-identified subject ID, COVID-19 status, age in years and sex were almost always included in the sample metadata. Samples came from the ongoing ImmuneRACE study (first 160 participants) plus 1,254 subjects from 6 global collaborators. The repertoires were made available in a free public database intended to serve as a resource for research on the immune response to SARS-CoV-2. The material from the prospective study consisted of cDNA or gDNA derived from T cells, B-cell-depleted T cells, or PBMCs. Deeply sampled blood TCRbeta repertoires from subjects exposed to, actively infected with, or recovered from COVID-19 were included in the dataset. The full study reports these points: How much clinical and demographic metadata was included differed by source and by participant, and the metadata was provided uncurated.

TCRbeta CDR3 regions were amplified from genomic DNA by means of the immunoSEQ Assay, a bias-controlled multiplex PCR. The authors processed their data as follows. Within the assay, amplification of reference gene primers was used to estimate how many nucleated cells each sample contained. To quantify the absolute abundance of each unique TCRbeta CDR3 rearrangement, sequence reads were collapsed and filtered. For each sample, productive Simpson clonality was calculated by taking the square root of Simpson's diversity index across productive rearrangements. TCRdb took over this immuneACCESS table, retaining in-frame rearrangements with V and J assigned. Such tables are incomplete; in checked studies, under half of the missing clones stem from an unresolved V gene, and the remainder is unexplained. V and J calls and clone size are copied from that table; D and trimming were computed from the DNA. Across this sample there are approximately 75,000 clones, with approximately 87% seen only once. The ten most abundant clones make up 18% of the sample.

Including the terminal cysteine and phenylalanine, the CDR3 comprises 15 residues. Only CDR3 DNA is held: 45 bases, read in frame from base 1. In the germline V gene (reference sequence), CDR1 corresponds to LNHDA and CDR2 to SQIVND. At the junction V is shortened by 6 bases and J by 1 base, with 16 bases in between. Collaborating institutions collected whole blood in K2EDTA tubes following their own protocols. For TCRbeta analysis, collaborator samples were shipped as frozen whole blood, as isolated PBMCs, or as DNA extracted from either sample type. This clone has only one observation. The antigen it binds to is not known. No base quality values were provided; no much bigger clone lies one nucleotide off.

The sequence joins TRBV19 to TRBJ2-7, and the D gene may be TRBD1, 5 bases matching. Sequencing input: peripheral blood. This TCR was sampled from a woman older than 75 with acute or convalescent COVID-19. The DNA sequence is given as TGTGCCAGTAGAGGAAGGGGCGTGAAATCCTACGAGCAGTACTTC. Its amino acids are CASRGRGVKSYEQYF.